The clone carrying this TCR beta chain was observed many times. The CDR3 end falls 3 residues outside the read, so it is completed with the germline J gene. TCRdb keeps only in-frame clones here, not all; method: immunoSEQ multiplex PCR. Observed in the sample are around 81,000 clones, none of them singletons. The sample belongs to a study of T cell clonality in common variable immunodeficiency. The CDR3 runs to 17 residues. V lost 0 bases, J lost 0 bases, and 12 bases lay in between. In germline, CDR1 is DFQATT, CDR2 SNEGSKA (reference sequence). This receptor was obtained from a person aged 18 to 75 in good health. The sequenced sample consisted of peripheral blood mononuclear cells. The chain has TRBV20-1 and TRBJ1-6; D uncertain. The part of the CDR3 DNA that was read is TGCAGTGCTAGAGATCATACAGTCAGCTCCTATAATTCACCC. This translates into CSARDHTVSSYNSP. The CDR3 reads in full as CSARDHTVSSYNSPLHF.